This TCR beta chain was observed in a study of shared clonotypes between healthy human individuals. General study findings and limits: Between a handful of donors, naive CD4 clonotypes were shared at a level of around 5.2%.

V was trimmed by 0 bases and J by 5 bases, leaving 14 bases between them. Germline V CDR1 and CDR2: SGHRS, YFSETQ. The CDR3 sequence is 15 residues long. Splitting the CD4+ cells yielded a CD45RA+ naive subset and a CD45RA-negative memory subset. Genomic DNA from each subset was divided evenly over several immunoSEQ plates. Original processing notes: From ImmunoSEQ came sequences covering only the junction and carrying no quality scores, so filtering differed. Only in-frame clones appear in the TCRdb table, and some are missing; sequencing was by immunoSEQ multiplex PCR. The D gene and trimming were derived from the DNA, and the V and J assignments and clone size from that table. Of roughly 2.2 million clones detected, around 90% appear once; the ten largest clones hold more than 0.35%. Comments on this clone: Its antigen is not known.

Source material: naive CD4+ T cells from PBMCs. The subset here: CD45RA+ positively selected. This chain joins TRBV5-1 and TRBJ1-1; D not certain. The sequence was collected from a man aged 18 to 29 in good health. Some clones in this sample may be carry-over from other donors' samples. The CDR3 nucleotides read TGCGCCAGCAGCTTGGCCCGGTGGGAAAAAACTGAAGCTTTCTTT. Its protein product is CASSLARWEKTEAFF.